These T cell receptor beta chains were read from a single sample in a study of T cells in Graves' hyperthyroidism and ophthalmopathy. MiXCR was run by TCRdb on the multiplex PCR reads, yielding one entry per CDR3 protein. This sample has approximately 380,000 distinct CDR3 sequences; over 12% occur once, and the top ten carry over 25%. Sequencing was performed on blood. The receptors originated from a man aged 50 or older with Graves' ophthalmopathy. CDR3s include the opening cysteine and the closing phenylalanine or tryptophan. The order of the fields is clone size, D gene, V gene, J gene, CDR3 length, CDR3 DNA, CDR3 protein. The D gene is left open where the match is weak. Clone size appears in some rows only: once, few, many, or a class for an expanded clone.

.	.	TRBV9	TRBJ2-5	14	TGTGCCAGCAGCGCGGATAGCACAAGAGAGACCCAGTACTTC	CASSADSTRETQYF
many	TRBD2	TRBV7-3	TRBJ2-1	19	TGTGCCAGCAGCCCCAGACTAGCGGGAGACCCCGGCGCCTACAATGAGCAGTTCTTC	CASSPRLAGDPGAYNEQFF
.	.	TRBV27	TRBJ2-1	13	TGTGCCAGCAGTCCGAGACAGTACAATGAGCAGTTCTTC	CASSPRQYNEQFF
few	TRBD1	TRBV7-9	TRBJ2-7	16	TGTGCCAGCAGCTTTTCCCCTCGACAGGGGGCCTACGAGCAGTACTTC	CASSFSPRQGAYEQYF
many	TRBD2	TRBV7-9	TRBJ2-7	15	TGTGCCAGCAGCCGCAAGCGGGAGTTAACCTACGAGCAGTACTTC	CASSRKRELTYEQYF
many	.	TRBV20-1	TRBJ1-2	11	TGCAGTGCTCCCTCTGGGGGAGGCTACACCTTC	CSAPSGGGYTF
.	.	TRBV29-1	TRBJ2-3	13	TGCAGTGTAAATAATGGGGGCACAGATACGCAGTATTTT	CSVNNGGTDTQYF
many	.	TRBV20-1	TRBJ2-1	13	TGCAGTGCCACTTCCGCGGGGTACAATGAGCAGTTCTTC	CSATSAGYNEQFF
few	TRBD2	TRBV20-1	TRBJ2-7	13	TGCAGTGCTAGGACTAGCGGAGGTTACGAGCAGTACTTC	CSARTSGGYEQYF
many	.	TRBV7-2	TRBJ1-5	12	TGTGCCAGCAGCTCGACAGCCTCCGCCCAGCATTTT	CASSSTASAQHF
many	.	TRBV29-1	TRBJ2-7	12	TGCAGCGTTCCCGCGGGGTTATACGAGCAGTACTTC	CSVPAGLYEQYF
many	TRBD2	TRBV12-3/TRBV12-4	TRBJ2-5	19	TGTGCCAGCAGTCCGGGGGGACTAGCAGTCCCCCGCCACCAAGAGACCCAGTACTTC	CASSPGGLAVPRHQETQYF
many	.	TRBV18	TRBJ2-7	16	TGTGCCAGCTCACCCGTCACCGTCACGGACTCCTACGAGCAGTACTTC	CASSPVTVTDSYEQYF
few	.	TRBV6-1	TRBJ1-5	15	TGTGCCAGCAGCGAAGCAGGGTATAGCAATCAGCCCCAGCATTTT	CASSEAGYSNQPQHF
many	.	TRBV12-3/TRBV12-4	TRBJ2-7	13	TGTGCCAGCAGGAACGGGCTCTTGTACGAGCAGTACTTC	CASRNGLLYEQYF
.	.	TRBV20-1	TRBJ1-1	15	TGCAGTGCTACAGGGTCGCCGGTGTTGAACACTGAAGCTTTCTTT	CSATGSPVLNTEAFF
many	.	TRBV5-1	TRBJ2-7	16	TGCGCCAGCAGCTTGTTCCGGGCAGGTCAGTCCTACGAGCAGTACTTC	CASSLFRAGQSYEQYF
many	TRBD2	TRBV12-3/TRBV12-4	TRBJ2-1	15	TGTGCCAGCAGTTCACCGGGACTAGCAGACAATGAGCAGTTCTTC	CASSSPGLADNEQFF
many	.	TRBV30	TRBJ1-1	11	TGTGCCTGGGGGGTTAGGGGACGCGCTTTCTTT	CAWGVRGRAFF
many	.	TRBV3-1	TRBJ1-1	13	TGTGCCAGCAGCCAAGGGAGGGACACTGAAGCTTTCTTT	CASSQGRDTEAFF
many	.	TRBV11-3	TRBJ1-1	15	TGTGCCAGCAGCTTAGTAACCATAGGAGGGACTGAAGCTTTCTTT	CASSLVTIGGTEAFF
many	.	TRBV20-1	TRBJ2-1	16	TGCAGTGCTAGCCCCCTAGGTCCAGACAATGACTTGATGCAGTTCTTC	CSASPLGPDNDLMQFF
many	.	TRBV3-1	TRBJ2-1	14	TGTGCCAGCAGCCAATGGGGGTCCCACAATGAGCAGTTCTTC	CASSQWGSHNEQFF
.	.	TRBV25-1	TRBJ2-5	11	TGTGCCGGCGGGGCCGGAGAGACCCAGTACTTC	CAGGAGETQYF
many	TRBD1	TRBV12-3/TRBV12-4	TRBJ2-4	15	TGTGCCAGCAGCCCCGGACAGGGGGCAGGAGGCATTCAGTACTTC	CASSPGQGAGGIQYF
few	.	TRBV6-6	TRBJ2-7	15	TGTGCCAGCAGTTACTTTAGTAAATCTCTAGGCGAGCAGTACTTC	CASSYFSKSLGEQYF
.	.	TRBV11-2	TRBJ2-5	12	TGTGCCAGCAGCCCACCCTTTGAGACCCAGTACTTC	CASSPPFETQYF
many	.	TRBV28	TRBJ2-2	12	TGTGCCAGCAGGGAGAACACCGGGGAGCTGTTTTTT	CASRENTGELFF
many	TRBD2	TRBV12-3/TRBV12-4	TRBJ2-1	18	TGTGCCAGCAGAGGACTAGCGGGTGGAGGTTCCTCCTACAATGAGCAGTTCTTC	CASRGLAGGGSSYNEQFF
.	.	TRBV19	TRBJ2-3	15	TGTGCCAGTAGGGTGGGTGTGGCCGGCACAGATACGCAGTATTTT	CASRVGVAGTDTQYF
many	TRBD2	TRBV19	TRBJ2-7	15	TGTGCCAGTAGTATCGCGACCGTGGGAGGGTACGAGCAGTACTTC	CASSIATVGGYEQYF
many	.	TRBV30	TRBJ2-3	16	TGTGCCTGGACTAAACCGGGGAGGACATCCACAGATACGCAGTATTTT	CAWTKPGRTSTDTQYF
.	TRBD2	TRBV4-3	TRBJ2-1	17	TGCGCCAGCAGTACCCTGGGACTAGCGGGAGAGGGCAATGAGCAGTTCTTC	CASSTLGLAGEGNEQFF
many	TRBD2	TRBV20-1	TRBJ2-1	16	TGCAGTGCTACCCCTAGCGGGAGGGCCGAGGATAATGAGCAGTTCTTC	CSATPSGRAEDNEQFF
many	.	TRBV12-3/TRBV12-4	TRBJ1-3	12	TGTGCCAGCAGTTTGAAGGGAAACACCATATATTTT	CASSLKGNTIYF
many	TRBD2	TRBV20-1	TRBJ2-7	16	TGCAGTGCTCCGGGAGGCGAGGGCGATCCCTCCTACGAGCAGTACTTC	CSAPGGEGDPSYEQYF
many	TRBD1	TRBV3-1	TRBJ1-1	14	TGTGCCAGCAGCCAAGAAAGGCAGGGGGACGGAGCTTTCTTT	CASSQERQGDGAFF
.	.	TRBV7-9	TRBJ2-2	15	TGTGCCAGCAGCTCTGTGACAGCGGACACCGGGGAGCTGTTTTTT	CASSSVTADTGELFF
.	.	TRBV9	TRBJ2-3	13	TGTGCCAGCAACCCAAAAGTCACAGATACGCAGTATTTT	CASNPKVTDTQYF
many	.	TRBV5-5	TRBJ2-1	16	TGTGCCAGCAGCGCGTACCGGGGTATCGGAAACAATGAGCAGTTCTTC	CASSAYRGIGNNEQFF
many	TRBD2	TRBV12-3/TRBV12-4	TRBJ2-3	15	TGTGCCAGCAGTACACTAGCGGGAGTTGCAGATACGCAGTATTTT	CASSTLAGVADTQYF
few	TRBD2	TRBV5-4	TRBJ2-3	16	TGTGCCAGCAGCCAAGCGGCGGGAGACCTCACAGATACGCAGTATTTT	CASSQAAGDLTDTQYF
.	.	TRBV5-1	TRBJ2-7	14	TGCGCCAGCAGCTACGCAGAACCCCGTTACGAGCAGTACTTC	CASSYAEPRYEQYF
many	TRBD1	TRBV27	TRBJ2-1	15	TGTGCCAGCAGCTCTCGAGACAGGGTCTACAATGAGCAGTTCTTC	CASSSRDRVYNEQFF
few	TRBD2	TRBV20-1	TRBJ2-7	16	TGCAGTGCTAGAGATTTCAGCGGGAGGTCTTTCTACGAGCAGTACTTC	CSARDFSGRSFYEQYF
many	.	TRBV30	TRBJ1-3	11	TGTGCCTGGAGTGTGGGAAACACCATATATTTT	CAWSVGNTIYF
many	TRBD1	TRBV7-8	TRBJ2-1	13	TGTGCCAGCAACCCGACAGGGGGAAATGAGCAGTTCTTC	CASNPTGGNEQFF
many	.	TRBV12-3/TRBV12-4	TRBJ2-4	14	TGTGCCAGCAGTTCTATGGGAGATAGGAACATTCAGTACTTC	CASSSMGDRNIQYF
many	.	TRBV12-3/TRBV12-4	TRBJ2-3	13	TGTGCCAGCAGCACTCCCTTAGCAGATACGCAGTATTTT	CASSTPLADTQYF
many	TRBD1	TRBV5-1	TRBJ2-4	15	TGCGCCAGCAGCTCTACCGGGACAGGGGGCGGCATTCAGTACTTC	CASSSTGTGGGIQYF
many	TRBD2	TRBV7-2	TRBJ2-1	16	TGTGCCAGCAGCAAAGGGACTAGCGTAAAGTACAATGAGCAGTTCTTC	CASSKGTSVKYNEQFF
few	.	TRBV10-3	TRBJ1-3	15	TGTGCCATCAGTGACTCGACAGTCTCTGGAAACACCATATATTTT	CAISDSTVSGNTIYF
many	TRBD2	TRBV4-1	TRBJ2-1	17	TGCGCCAGCAGCCAAGATCCCAGCGGGAGCCAAAGCGATGAGCAGTTCTTC	CASSQDPSGSQSDEQFF
.	TRBD2	TRBV3-1	TRBJ2-2	18	TGTGCCAGCAGCCAAGATGAGGGACTAGCGCCTAACACCGGGGAGCTGTTTTTT	CASSQDEGLAPNTGELFF